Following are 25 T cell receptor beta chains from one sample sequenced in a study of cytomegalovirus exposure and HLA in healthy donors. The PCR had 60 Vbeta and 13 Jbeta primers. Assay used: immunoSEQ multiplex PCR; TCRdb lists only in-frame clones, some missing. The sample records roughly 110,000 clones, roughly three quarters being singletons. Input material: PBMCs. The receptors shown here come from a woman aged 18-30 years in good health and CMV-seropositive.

As DNA, the CDR3 is TGTGCCAGCAGTGAGTTCGCGGGCTACGAGCAGTACTTC. Its translation is CASSEFAGYEQYF. The V gene is TRBV2, the J gene TRBJ2-7, with D perhaps matching TRBD2 (5 bases). This CDR3 has 13 amino acids. CDR1 and CDR2 (germline): SNHLY, FYNNEI. The V end was cut by 3 bases, the J end by 3 bases, with 9 bases between.

CDR3 bases: TGTGCCAGCAGTTACTCGGGTAGCCCGGAGACCCAGTACTTC. Its protein is CASSYSGSPETQYF. The chain has TRBV6-6 and TRBJ2-5; the D is unclear. Trimming removed 0 bases from V and 5 bases from J, with 10 bases in between. There are 14 residues in the CDR3. Germline CDR1 and CDR2: MNHNY and SVGAGI (reference sequence).

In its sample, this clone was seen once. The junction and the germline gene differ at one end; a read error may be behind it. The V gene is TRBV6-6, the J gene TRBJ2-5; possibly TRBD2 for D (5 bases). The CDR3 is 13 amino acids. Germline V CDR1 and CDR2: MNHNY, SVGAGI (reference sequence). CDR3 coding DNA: TGTGACAGCAGTTACCGGGGCCAAGAGACCCAGTACTTC. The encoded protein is CDSSYRGQETQYF.

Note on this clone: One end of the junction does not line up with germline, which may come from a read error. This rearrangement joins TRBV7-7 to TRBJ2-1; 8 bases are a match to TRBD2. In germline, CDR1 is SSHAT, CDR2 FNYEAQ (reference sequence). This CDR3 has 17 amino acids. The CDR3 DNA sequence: TGTGCTAGCAGCCAGAGGCGTCTAGCGGGCGACTACAATGAGCAGTTCTTC. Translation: CASSQRRLAGDYNEQFF.

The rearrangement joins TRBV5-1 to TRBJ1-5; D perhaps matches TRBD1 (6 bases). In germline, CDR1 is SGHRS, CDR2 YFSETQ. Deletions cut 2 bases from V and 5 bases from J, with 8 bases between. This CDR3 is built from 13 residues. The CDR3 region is CASSLQGDQPQHF. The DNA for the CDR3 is TGCGCCAGCAGCTTACAGGGAGATCAGCCCCAGCATTTT.

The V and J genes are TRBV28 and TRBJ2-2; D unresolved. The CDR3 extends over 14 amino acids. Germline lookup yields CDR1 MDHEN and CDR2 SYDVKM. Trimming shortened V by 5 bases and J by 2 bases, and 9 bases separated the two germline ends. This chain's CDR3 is CASSPITNTGELFF. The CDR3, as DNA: TGTGCCAGCAGTCCTATTACCAACACCGGGGAGCTGTTTTTT.

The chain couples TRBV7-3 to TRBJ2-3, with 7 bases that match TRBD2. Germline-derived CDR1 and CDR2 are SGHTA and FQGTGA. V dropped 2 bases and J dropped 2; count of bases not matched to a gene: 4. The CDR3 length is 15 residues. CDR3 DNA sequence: TGTGCCAGCAGCTTAGGGGACTACTACACAGATACGCAGTATTTT. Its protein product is CASSLGDYYTDTQYF.

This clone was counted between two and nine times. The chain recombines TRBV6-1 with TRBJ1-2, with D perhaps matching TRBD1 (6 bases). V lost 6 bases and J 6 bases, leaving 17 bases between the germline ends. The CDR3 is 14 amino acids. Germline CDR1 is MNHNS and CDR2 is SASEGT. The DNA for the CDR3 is TGTGCCAGCAGGTTCGGGGGGCGCGAACATGGCTACACCTTC. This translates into CASRFGGREHGYTF.

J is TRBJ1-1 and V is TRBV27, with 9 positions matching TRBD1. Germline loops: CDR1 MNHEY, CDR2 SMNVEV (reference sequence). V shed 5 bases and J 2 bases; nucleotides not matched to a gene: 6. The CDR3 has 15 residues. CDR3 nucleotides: TGTGCCAGCAGTCCGGGACAGGGCCAAAACACTGAAGCTTTCTTT. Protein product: CASSPGQGQNTEAFF.

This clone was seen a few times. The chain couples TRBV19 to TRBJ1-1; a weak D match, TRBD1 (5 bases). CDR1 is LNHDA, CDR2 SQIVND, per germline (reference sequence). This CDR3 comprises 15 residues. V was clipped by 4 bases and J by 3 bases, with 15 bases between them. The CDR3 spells CASSRRGTAHTEAFF. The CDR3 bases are TGTGCCAGTAGTAGGCGCGGGACGGCACACACTGAAGCTTTCTTT.

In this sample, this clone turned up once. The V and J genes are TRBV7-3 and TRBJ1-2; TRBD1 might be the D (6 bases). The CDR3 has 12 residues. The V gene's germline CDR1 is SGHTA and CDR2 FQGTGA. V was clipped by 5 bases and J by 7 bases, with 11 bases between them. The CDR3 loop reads CASSLQGFGYTF. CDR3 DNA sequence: TGTGCCAGCAGCCTACAGGGTTTTGGCTACACCTTC.

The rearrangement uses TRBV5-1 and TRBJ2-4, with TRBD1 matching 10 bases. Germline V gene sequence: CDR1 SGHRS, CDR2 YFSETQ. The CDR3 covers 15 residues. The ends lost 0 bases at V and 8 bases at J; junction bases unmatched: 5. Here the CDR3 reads CASSLARQGADIQYF. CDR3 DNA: TGCGCCAGCAGCTTGGCCCGACAGGGGGCGGACATTCAGTACTTC.

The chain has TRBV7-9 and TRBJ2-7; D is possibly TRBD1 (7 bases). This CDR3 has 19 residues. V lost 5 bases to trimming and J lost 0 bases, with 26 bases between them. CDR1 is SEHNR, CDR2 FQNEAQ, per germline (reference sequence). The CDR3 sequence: CASSPRRQGLPFSSYEQYF. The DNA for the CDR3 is TGTGCCAGCAGCCCCAGGAGACAGGGACTCCCCTTTAGCTCCTACGAGCAGTACTTC.

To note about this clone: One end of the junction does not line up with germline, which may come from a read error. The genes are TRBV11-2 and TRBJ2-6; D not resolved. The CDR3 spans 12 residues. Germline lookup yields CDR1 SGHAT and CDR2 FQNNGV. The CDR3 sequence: CASPSRANVLTF. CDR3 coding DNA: TGTGCCAGTCCCTCTCGGGCCAACGTCCTGACTTTC.

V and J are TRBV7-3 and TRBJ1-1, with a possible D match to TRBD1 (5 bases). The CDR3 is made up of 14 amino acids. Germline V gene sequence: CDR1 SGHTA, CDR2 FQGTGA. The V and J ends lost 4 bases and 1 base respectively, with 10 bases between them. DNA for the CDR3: TGTGCCAGCAGCTCTGACGGGGGGAACACTGAAGCTTTCTTT. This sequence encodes CASSSDGGNTEAFF.

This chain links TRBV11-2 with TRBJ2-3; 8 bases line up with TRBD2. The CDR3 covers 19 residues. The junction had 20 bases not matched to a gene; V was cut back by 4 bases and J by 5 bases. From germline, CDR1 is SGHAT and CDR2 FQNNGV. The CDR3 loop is CASSYKRVGLAIGGDTQYF. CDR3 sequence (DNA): TGTGCCAGCAGCTACAAAAGGGTCGGACTAGCCATAGGGGGAGATACGCAGTATTTT.

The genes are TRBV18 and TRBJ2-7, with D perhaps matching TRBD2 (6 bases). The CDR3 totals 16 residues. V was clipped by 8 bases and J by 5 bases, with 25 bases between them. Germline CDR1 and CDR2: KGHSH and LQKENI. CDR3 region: CASHFGGAGRDHEQYF. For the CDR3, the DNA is TGTGCCAGCCACTTCGGAGGGGCGGGAAGGGACCACGAGCAGTACTTC.

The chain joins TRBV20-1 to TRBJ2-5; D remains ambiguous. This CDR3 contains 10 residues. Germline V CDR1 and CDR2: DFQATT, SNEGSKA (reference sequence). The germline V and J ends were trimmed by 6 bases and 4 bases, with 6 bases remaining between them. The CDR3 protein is CSALGETQYF. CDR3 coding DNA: TGCAGTGCCCTCGGAGAGACCCAGTACTTC.

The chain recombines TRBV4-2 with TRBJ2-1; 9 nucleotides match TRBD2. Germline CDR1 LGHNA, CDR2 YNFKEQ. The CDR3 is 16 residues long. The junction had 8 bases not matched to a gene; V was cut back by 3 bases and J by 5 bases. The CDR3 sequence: CASSQVGVAGDNEQFF. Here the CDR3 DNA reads TGTGCCAGCAGCCAGGTTGGAGTAGCGGGGGACAATGAGCAGTTCTTC.

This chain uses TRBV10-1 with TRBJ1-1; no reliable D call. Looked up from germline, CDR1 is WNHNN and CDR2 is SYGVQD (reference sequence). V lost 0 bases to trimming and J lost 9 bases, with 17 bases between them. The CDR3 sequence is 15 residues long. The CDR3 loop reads CASSESGQPAGKAFF. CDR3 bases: TGCGCCAGCAGTGAGTCTGGGCAGCCGGCGGGCAAAGCTTTCTTT.

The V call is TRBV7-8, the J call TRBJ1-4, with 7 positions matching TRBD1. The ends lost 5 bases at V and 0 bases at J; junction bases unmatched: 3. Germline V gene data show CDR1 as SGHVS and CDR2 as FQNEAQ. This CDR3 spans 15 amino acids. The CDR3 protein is CASSKQGTTNEKLFF. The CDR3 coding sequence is TGTGCCAGCAGCAAACAGGGGACAACTAATGAAAAACTGTTTTTT.

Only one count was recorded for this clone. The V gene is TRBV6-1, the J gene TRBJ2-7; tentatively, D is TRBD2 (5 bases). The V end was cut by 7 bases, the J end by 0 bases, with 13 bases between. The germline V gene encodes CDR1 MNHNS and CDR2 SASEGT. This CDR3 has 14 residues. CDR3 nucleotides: TGTGCCAGCAAACTGAGTCGGGGCTCCTACGAGCAGTACTTC. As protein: CASKLSRGSYEQYF.

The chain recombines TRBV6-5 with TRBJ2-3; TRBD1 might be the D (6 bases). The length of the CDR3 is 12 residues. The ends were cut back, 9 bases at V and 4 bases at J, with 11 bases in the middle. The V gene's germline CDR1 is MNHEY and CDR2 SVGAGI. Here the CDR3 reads CASHRVPDTQYF. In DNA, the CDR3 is TGTGCCAGTCACAGGGTCCCAGATACGCAGTATTTT.

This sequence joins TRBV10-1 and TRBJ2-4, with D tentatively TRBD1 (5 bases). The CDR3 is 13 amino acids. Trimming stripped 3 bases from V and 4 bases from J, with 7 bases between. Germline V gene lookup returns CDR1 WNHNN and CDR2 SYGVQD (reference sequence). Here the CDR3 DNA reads TGCGCCAGCAGTGACCCAGGGAAAAACATTCAGTACTTC. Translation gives CASSDPGKNIQYF.

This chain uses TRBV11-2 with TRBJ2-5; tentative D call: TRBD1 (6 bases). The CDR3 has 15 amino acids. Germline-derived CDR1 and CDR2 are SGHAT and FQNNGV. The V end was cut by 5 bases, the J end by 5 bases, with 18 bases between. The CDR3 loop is CASSNLRGQMETQYF. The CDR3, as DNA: TGTGCCAGCAGCAATCTGCGCGGACAGATGGAGACCCAGTACTTC.